These 22 T cell receptor beta chains were all obtained from the same sample, sequenced in a study of beta chain features in type 1 diabetes. What was sequenced were expressed TCRB transcripts, since all of the isolated RNA had been reverse transcribed. TCRdb keeps only in-frame clones here, not all; method: immunoSEQ multiplex PCR. The table lists over 100,000 clones, 40% of them singletons. The source material was stem cell memory CD4+ T cells from blood. The receptors shown here come from a woman between 18 and 29 years old in good health.

The table lists this clone with a few counts. J is TRBJ2-7 and V is TRBV6-6, with 7 positions matching TRBD2. The CDR3 consists of 15 residues. The germline CDR1 and CDR2 sequences are MNHNY and SVGAGI (reference sequence). The J segment lost 4 bases and the V segment lost 2 bases, leaving 8 bases of the junction unmatched. The CDR3 nucleotides are TGTGCCAGCAGTTACCTGGCGGGAGTCTTTTACGAGCAGTACTTC. Its translation is CASSYLAGVFYEQYF.

In this sample, this clone turned up a few times. The chain joins TRBV4-2 to TRBJ1-2; D is perhaps TRBD1 (5 bases). CDR1 and CDR2 (germline): LGHNA, YNFKEQ. Trimming took 3 bases from V and 0 from J, leaving 14 bases between them. CDR3 length equals 16 residues. The CDR3 protein is CASSQGTGATNYGYTF. DNA of the CDR3: TGTGCCAGCAGCCAGGGTACAGGCGCGACTAACTATGGCTACACCTTC.

The chain is built from TRBV7-2 and TRBJ1-2; no clear D gene. The length of the CDR3 is 14 residues. The ends were cut back, 2 bases at V and 13 bases at J, with 20 bases in the middle. CDR1 and CDR2 from the germline V gene are SGHTA and FQGNSA. This CDR3 is CASSLHVRSEGGTF. Written as DNA, the CDR3 is TGTGCCAGCAGCTTACATGTGCGATCTGAAGGAGGCACCTTC.

V and J are TRBV15 and TRBJ2-3; the match to TRBD2 covers 7 bases. There are 18 residues in the CDR3. Losses at the gene ends were 0 bases for V and 5 bases for J; bases not matched to a gene: 14. Germline CDR1 is LNHNV and CDR2 is YYDKDF (reference sequence). CDR3 sequence: CATSREGGRGVGGDTQYF. CDR3 DNA: TGTGCCACCAGCAGAGAGGGTGGACGGGGGGTCGGAGGAGATACGCAGTATTTT.

This clone was seen a few times. V and J are TRBV30 and TRBJ1-1; 8 bases map to TRBD1. The junction had 9 bases not matched to a gene; V was cut back by 3 bases and J by 3 bases. The germline V gene encodes CDR1 GTSNPN and CDR2 SVGIG (reference sequence). The CDR3 sequence is 15 residues long. The CDR3 loop reads CAWRGVGRGHTEAFF. CDR3 sequence (DNA): TGTGCCTGGAGAGGGGTAGGCAGGGGGCACACTGAAGCTTTCTTT.

This clone was seen only once. The rearrangement links TRBV6-6 to TRBJ2-7, with TRBD2 matching over 11 bases. Trimming at V came to 0 bases and at J to 1 base, leaving 2 bases not matched to a gene. The CDR3 is 16 residues long. Germline V lookup: CDR1 MNHNY, CDR2 SVGAGI (reference sequence). Here the CDR3 reads CASSYSASGRSYEQYF. DNA of the CDR3: TGTGCCAGCAGTTACTCGGCTAGCGGGAGGTCCTACGAGCAGTACTTC.

This clone was picked up a small number of times. The rearrangement links TRBV18 to TRBJ2-5; 11 bases fit TRBD2. CDR3 size: 18 residues. V trimming: 1 base; J trimming: 0 bases; junction bases outside the gene matches: 7. Looked up from germline, CDR1 is KGHSH and CDR2 is LQKENI. The chain's CDR3 is CASSPRLGLAENQETQYF. CDR3 nucleotide sequence: TGTGCCAGCTCACCACGATTGGGACTAGCGGAGAACCAAGAGACCCAGTACTTC.

The chain is built from TRBV18 and TRBJ2-1; 7 nucleotides match TRBD1. Trimming at V came to 6 bases and at J to 6 bases, leaving 5 bases not matched to a gene. Germline lookup yields CDR1 KGHSH and CDR2 LQKENI. This CDR3 is 13 amino acids long. The DNA for the CDR3 is TGTGCCAGCTCCGGGACAGAGATCAATGAGCAGTTCTTC. Residues: CASSGTEINEQFF.

V gene TRBV23-1 combines with J gene TRBJ2-7; D is possibly TRBD1 (6 bases). TRBV23-1 carries the ORF label, with uncertain function. This CDR3 is 19 amino acids long. V lost 2 bases and J 2 bases, leaving 25 bases between the germline ends. The CDR3 loop reads CASSQPRPTGTRKTYEQYF. CDR3 nucleotide sequence: TGCGCCAGCAGTCAACCCCGACCTACCGGGACACGGAAGACCTACGAGCAGTACTTC.

In its sample, this clone was seen a few times. V gene TRBV27 combines with J gene TRBJ2-5, with 8 bases matching TRBD1. V trimming: 4 bases; J trimming: 5 bases; junction bases outside the gene matches: 12. This CDR3 is built from 16 residues. Germline lookup yields CDR1 MNHEY and CDR2 SMNVEV (reference sequence). The CDR3, as DNA: TGTGCCAGCAGTTCGGGGGCAGGGGGCGCTTTCGAGACCCAGTACTTC. Translated: CASSSGAGGAFETQYF.

The V and J genes are TRBV13 and TRBJ2-3; TRBD2 matches 9 bases. The CDR3 runs to 17 residues. With V trimmed by 4 bases and J by 1 base, 9 bases remained unmatched. Per the germline V gene, CDR1 is PRHDT and CDR2 is FYEKMQ (reference sequence). CDR3 sequence: CASSSRGLAWGTDTQYF. The DNA for the CDR3 is TGTGCCAGCAGCTCCCGGGGACTAGCTTGGGGCACAGATACGCAGTATTTT.

This rearrangement joins TRBV19 to TRBJ2-1; TRBD2 aligns across 9 bases. Germline V gives CDR1 LNHDA, CDR2 SQIVND (reference sequence). The length of the CDR3 is 15 residues. The junction had 5 bases not matched to a gene; V was cut back by 4 bases and J by 4 bases. This CDR3 reads CASSTLAGSYNEQFF. The DNA for the CDR3 is TGTGCCAGTAGTACTCTAGCGGGATCATACAATGAGCAGTTCTTC. The full variable domain, in which reference TRBV19 and TRBJ2-1 provide the parts outside the CDR3, is DGGITQSPKYLFRKEGQNVTLSCEQNLNHDAMYWYRQDPGQGLRLIYYSQIVNDFQKGDIAEGYSVSREKKESFPLTVTSAQKNPTAFYLCASSTLAGSYNEQFFGPGTRLTVL.

The chain carries TRBV10-1 and TRBJ1-2, with D perhaps matching TRBD1 (6 bases). The germline V gene has CDR1 WNHNN and CDR2 SYGVQD (reference sequence). The CDR3 length is 15 residues. Trimming stripped 3 bases from V and 8 bases from J, with 19 bases between. CDR3 DNA sequence: TGCGCCAGCAGTGACGGGGCAGGGGATCGTGAAGGCTACACCTTC. Its translation is CASSDGAGDREGYTF.

This clone has just a few counts. This sequence joins TRBV6-5 and TRBJ1-2, with D hard to call. The CDR3 has 15 amino acids. Germline CDR1 and CDR2: MNHEY and SVGAGI. V lost 0 bases and J 3 bases, leaving 11 bases between the germline ends. The CDR3 here is CASSYSLEPYYGYTF. The CDR3, as DNA: TGTGCCAGCAGTTACTCCCTAGAACCTTACTATGGCTACACCTTC.

This chain connects TRBV19 to TRBJ2-6; D not certain. The CDR3 contains 13 residues. Germline V CDR1 and CDR2: LNHDA, SQIVND (reference sequence). Between the trimmed V and J ends, which lost 7 bases and 3 bases, there was a span of 7 bases. CDR3 in DNA: TGTGCCAGTATAGAGGATGGGGCCAACGTCCTGACTTTC. This encodes CASIEDGANVLTF.

The chain carries TRBV5-1 and TRBJ2-7; D might be TRBD1 (6 bases). The CDR3 is made up of 15 amino acids. CDR1 and CDR2 from the germline V gene are SGHRS and YFSETQ. Trimming left V 4 bases short and J 0 bases short, with 14 bases between. The CDR3 sequence is CASSDSRGSSYEQYF. For the CDR3, the DNA is TGCGCCAGCAGCGATAGTAGGGGGAGCTCCTACGAGCAGTACTTC.

This chain uses TRBV11-2 with TRBJ2-7; D unclear. The germline gives CDR1 SGHAT, CDR2 FQNNGV. Trimming took off 5 bases at V and 6 bases at J, with 8 bases between the two ends. The CDR3 is 11 amino acids. The chain's CDR3 is CASSRHGEQYF. In nucleotides, the CDR3 is TGTGCCAGCAGCCGTCACGGCGAGCAGTACTTC.

The chain combines TRBV18 with TRBJ2-1; 11 positions match TRBD2. V was clipped by 10 bases and J by 0 bases; unmatched bases: 23. This CDR3 is 21 amino acids long. Germline V gives CDR1 KGHSH, CDR2 LQKENI. CDR3: CATTGRGPTSGSGDSYNEQFF. Written as DNA, the CDR3 is TGTGCCACCACCGGCAGGGGCCCAACTAGCGGGAGTGGGGACTCCTACAATGAGCAGTTCTTC.

This clone was seen once. The CDR3 region is CSVTYRGDTIYF. The CDR3 DNA sequence: TGCAGCGTTACCTACAGGGGGGACACCATATATTTT. The V call is TRBV29-1, the J call TRBJ1-3; 8 bases are shared with TRBD1. Trimming at V came to 5 bases and at J to 8 bases, leaving 5 bases not matched to a gene. Germline V lookup: CDR1 SQVTM, CDR2 ANQGSEA. The CDR3 totals 12 residues.

This clone was observed a handful of times. This chain joins TRBV28 and TRBJ2-7, with D possibly TRBD2 on 5 matching bases. V shed 2 bases and J shed 5 bases, with 19 bases lying between them. The CDR3 length is 16 residues. CDR1 is MDHEN and CDR2 is SYDVKM in the germline V gene. In DNA form, the CDR3 reads TGTGCCAGCAGTTTACCCACTCTCGGACTCAAGGACGAGCAGTACTTC. This sequence encodes CASSLPTLGLKDEQYF.

This clone was counted only a few times. The chain carries TRBV15 and TRBJ1-4; D unresolved. The CDR3 runs to 15 residues. Trimming pared 0 bases from V and 5 bases from J, leaving 10 bases between. The germline V gene encodes CDR1 LNHNV and CDR2 YYDKDF (reference sequence). In DNA form, the CDR3 reads TGTGCCACCAGCAGAGATTTGCGGGGAAATGAAAAACTGTTTTTT. Protein product: CATSRDLRGNEKLFF.

This clone appeared a few times. The chain couples TRBV14 to TRBJ2-6; 9 bases are a match to TRBD1. V lost 1 base to trimming and J lost 4 bases; unmatched junction nucleotides: 5. Germline lookup yields CDR1 SGHDN and CDR2 FVKESK. The length of the CDR3 is 17 residues. This CDR3 is CASSQALQGAGANVLTF. The CDR3 DNA is TGTGCCAGCAGCCAAGCCCTACAGGGGGCCGGGGCCAACGTCCTGACTTTC.